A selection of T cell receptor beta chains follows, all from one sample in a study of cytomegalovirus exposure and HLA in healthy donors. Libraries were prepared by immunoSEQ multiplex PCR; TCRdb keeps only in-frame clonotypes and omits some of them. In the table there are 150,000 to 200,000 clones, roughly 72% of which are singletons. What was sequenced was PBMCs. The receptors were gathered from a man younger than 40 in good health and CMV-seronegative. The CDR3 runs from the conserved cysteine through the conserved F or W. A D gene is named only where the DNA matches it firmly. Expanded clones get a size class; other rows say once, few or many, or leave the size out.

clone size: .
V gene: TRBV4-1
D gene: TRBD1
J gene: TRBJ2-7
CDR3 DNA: TGCGCCAGCAGCCCAAGACAGGGGGCTTACGAGCAGTACTTC
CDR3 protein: CASSPRQGAYEQYF

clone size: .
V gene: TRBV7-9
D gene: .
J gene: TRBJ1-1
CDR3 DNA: TGTGCCAGCAGCTTGAGGGATTTGAACACTGAAGCTTTCTTT
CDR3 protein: CASSLRDLNTEAFF

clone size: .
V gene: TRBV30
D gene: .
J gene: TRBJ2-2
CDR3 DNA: TGTGCTCTGAAGGGGGGGCGGAAGAACACCGGGGAGCTGTTTTTT
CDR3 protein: CALKGGRKNTGELFF

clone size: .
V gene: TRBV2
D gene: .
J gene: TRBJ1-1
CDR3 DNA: TGTGCCAGCATTCCCGGCAGGGGCACTGAAGCTTTCTTT
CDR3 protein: CASIPGRGTEAFF

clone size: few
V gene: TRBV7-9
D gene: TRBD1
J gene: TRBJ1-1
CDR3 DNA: TGTGCCAGCAGCCTTAACAGGGGGCGAATGAACACTGAAGCTTTCTTT
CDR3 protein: CASSLNRGRMNTEAFF

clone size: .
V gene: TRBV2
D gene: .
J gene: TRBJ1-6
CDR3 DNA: TGTGCCAGCAGAGAGGCGCCCTATAATTCACCCCTCCACTTT
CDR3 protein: CASREAPYNSPLHF

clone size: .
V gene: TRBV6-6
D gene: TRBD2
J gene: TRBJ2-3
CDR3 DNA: TGTGCCAGCAGTTACTTCGGGACTAGCGGCACAGATACGCAGTATTTT
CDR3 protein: CASSYFGTSGTDTQYF

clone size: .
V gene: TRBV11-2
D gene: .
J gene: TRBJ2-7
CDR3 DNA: TGTGCCAGCAGCTTAGTTTTCAACGAGCAGTACTTC
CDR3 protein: CASSLVFNEQYF

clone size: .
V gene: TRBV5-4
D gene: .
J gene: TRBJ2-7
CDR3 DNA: TGTGCCAGCAGCTTGGGACTACCCTACGAGCAGTACTTC
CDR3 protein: CASSLGLPYEQYF

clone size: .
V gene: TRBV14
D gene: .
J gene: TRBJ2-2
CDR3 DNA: TGTGCCAGCAGCCAGGGACTCTCTGGCGCCGGGGAGCTGTTTTTT
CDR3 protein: CASSQGLSGAGELFF

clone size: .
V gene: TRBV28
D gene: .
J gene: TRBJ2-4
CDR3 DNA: TGTGCCAGCAGTTTTGGGGGCGCCGAGGCCAAAAACATTCAGTACTTC
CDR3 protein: CASSFGGAEAKNIQYF

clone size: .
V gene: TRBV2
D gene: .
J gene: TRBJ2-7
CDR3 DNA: TGTGCCAGCAGACGCACACACGAGCAGTACTTC
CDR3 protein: CASRRTHEQYF

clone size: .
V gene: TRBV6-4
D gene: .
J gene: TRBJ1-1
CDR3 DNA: TGTGCCAGCAGCATGACAGCGATGAACACTGAAGCTTTCTTT
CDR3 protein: CASSMTAMNTEAFF

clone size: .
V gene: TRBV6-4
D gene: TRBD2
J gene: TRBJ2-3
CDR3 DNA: TGTGCCACCAGCTTACTAGCGGGGGGGGCAGATACGCAGTATTTT
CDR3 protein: CATSLLAGGADTQYF

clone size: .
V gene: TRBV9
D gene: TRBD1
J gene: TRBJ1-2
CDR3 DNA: TGTGCCAGCAGCCCCTGGGCCCAGGGGGCCTATGGCTACACCTTC
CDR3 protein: CASSPWAQGAYGYTF

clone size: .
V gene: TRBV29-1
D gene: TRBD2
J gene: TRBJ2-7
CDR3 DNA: TGCAGCGTAGCTCCCCGACTAGCGGGAGACCTCGAGCAGTACTTC
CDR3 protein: CSVAPRLAGDLEQYF

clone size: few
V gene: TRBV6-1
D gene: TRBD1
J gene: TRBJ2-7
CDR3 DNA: TGTGCCAGCGGACAGGGGGTCTACGAGCAGTACTTC
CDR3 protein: CASGQGVYEQYF

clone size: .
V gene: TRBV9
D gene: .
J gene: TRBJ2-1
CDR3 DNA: TGTGCCAGCTCCTCATCGCCCCGGGGGATCTACAATGAGCAGTTCTTC
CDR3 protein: CASSSSPRGIYNEQFF

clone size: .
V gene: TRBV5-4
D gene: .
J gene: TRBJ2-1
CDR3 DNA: TGTGCCAGCAGCTTAGAAGCGGAGGGCAATGAGCAGTTCTTC
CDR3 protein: CASSLEAEGNEQFF

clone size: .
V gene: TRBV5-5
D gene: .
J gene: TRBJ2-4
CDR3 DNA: TGTGCCAGCAGCTTGTGGCCAGCGGGCCTCGGGTACTTC
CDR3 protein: CASSLWPAGLGYF

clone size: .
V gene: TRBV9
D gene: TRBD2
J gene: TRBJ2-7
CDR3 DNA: TGTGCCAGCAGCTTTCTAGCGGGAGAAATCTACGAGCAGTACTTC
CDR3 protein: CASSFLAGEIYEQYF

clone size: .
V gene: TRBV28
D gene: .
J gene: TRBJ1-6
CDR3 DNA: TGTGCCAGCCTTGCAGGAGGTTCACCCCTCCACTTT
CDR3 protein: CASLAGGSPLHF

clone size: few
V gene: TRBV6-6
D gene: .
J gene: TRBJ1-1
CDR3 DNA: TGTGCCAGCAGGAGAGGGGGAGATGAAGCTTTCTTT
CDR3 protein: CASRRGGDEAFF

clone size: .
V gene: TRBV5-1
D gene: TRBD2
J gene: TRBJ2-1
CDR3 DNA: TGCGCCAGCAGCTGGGGCCGGACTAGCGGGATAAGCTCCTACAATGAGCAGTTCTTC
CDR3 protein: CASSWGRTSGISSYNEQFF

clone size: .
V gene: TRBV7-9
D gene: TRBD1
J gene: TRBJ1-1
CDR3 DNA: TGTGCCAGCAGCTTTCGGGGGGGGACAGCTGAAGCTTTCTTT
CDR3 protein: CASSFRGGTAEAFF

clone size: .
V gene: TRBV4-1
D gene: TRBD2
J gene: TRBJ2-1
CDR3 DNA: TGCGCCAGCATCTGGCGGGAGAGATACAATGAGCAGTTCTTC
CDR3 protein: CASIWRERYNEQFF

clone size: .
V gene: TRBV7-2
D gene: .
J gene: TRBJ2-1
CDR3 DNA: TGTGCCAGCAGCAGAACTAGCTCTGGGGTCGGGAGTGAGCAGTTCTTC
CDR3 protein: CASSRTSSGVGSEQFF

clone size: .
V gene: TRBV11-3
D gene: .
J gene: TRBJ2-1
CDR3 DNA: TGTGCCAGCAGTTTCGAGGCCAACAATGAGCAGTTCTTC
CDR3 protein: CASSFEANNEQFF

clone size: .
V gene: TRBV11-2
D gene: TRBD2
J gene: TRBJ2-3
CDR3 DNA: TGTGCCAGCAGCTTAGTTTTGGGACCGGGGGGAGATACGCAGTATTTT
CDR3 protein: CASSLVLGPGGDTQYF

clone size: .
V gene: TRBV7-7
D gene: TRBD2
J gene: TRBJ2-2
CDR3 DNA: TGTGCTAGCAGCTTAGGCTCTAGCGGGAGAAACACCGGGGAGCTGTTTTTT
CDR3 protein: CASSLGSSGRNTGELFF

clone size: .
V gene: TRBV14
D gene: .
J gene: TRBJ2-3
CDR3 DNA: TGTGCCAGCAGCCTCCTTCCTGGGGGGTGGGGATGCCACACAGATACGCAGTATTTT
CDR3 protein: CASSLLPGGWGCHTDTQYF

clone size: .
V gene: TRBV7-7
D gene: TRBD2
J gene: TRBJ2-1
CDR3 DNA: TGTGCCAGCAGCAAAGGACTAGCGGGAGACGAGCAGTTCTTC
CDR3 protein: CASSKGLAGDEQFF

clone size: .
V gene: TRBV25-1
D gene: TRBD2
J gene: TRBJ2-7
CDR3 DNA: TGTGCCTCGCGGGGCGGGGGAGGGTACGAGCAGTACTTC
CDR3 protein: CASRGGGGYEQYF

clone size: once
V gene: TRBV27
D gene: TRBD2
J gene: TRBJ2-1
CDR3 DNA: TGTGCCAGCAGTTCGCCACTAACCTCGGGAGGGCCGTTCAATGAGCAGTTCTTC
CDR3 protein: CASSSPLTSGGPFNEQFF

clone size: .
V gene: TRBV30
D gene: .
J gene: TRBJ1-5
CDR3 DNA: TGTGCCTGGAGTGTCGGTACACAGGGAAATCAGCCCCAGCATTTT
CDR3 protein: CAWSVGTQGNQPQHF

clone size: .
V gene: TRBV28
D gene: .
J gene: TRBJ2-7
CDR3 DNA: TGTGCCAGCACTCTAGCTAGCTACGAGCAGTACTTC
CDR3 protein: CASTLASYEQYF

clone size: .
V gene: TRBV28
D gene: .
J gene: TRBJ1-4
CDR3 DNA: TGTGCCAGCAGTTTTCCGGAGGGAGTTAATGAAAAACTGTTTTTT
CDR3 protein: CASSFPEGVNEKLFF

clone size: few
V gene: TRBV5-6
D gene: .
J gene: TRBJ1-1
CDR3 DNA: TGTGCCAGCAGCCCGGACAGTTGGAGGACTGAAGCTTTCTTT
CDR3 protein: CASSPDSWRTEAFF

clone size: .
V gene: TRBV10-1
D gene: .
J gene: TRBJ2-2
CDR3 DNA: TGCGCCAGCAGGTACACGAACACCGGGGAGCTGTTTTTT
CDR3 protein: CASRYTNTGELFF

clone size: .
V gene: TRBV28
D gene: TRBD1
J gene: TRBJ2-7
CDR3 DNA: TGTGCCAGCAGTCTCGTGGGGACAGCCTACGAGCAGTACTTC
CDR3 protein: CASSLVGTAYEQYF

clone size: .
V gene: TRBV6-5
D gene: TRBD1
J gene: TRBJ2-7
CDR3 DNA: TGTGCCAGCAGTAAAGACAGGGGAAAGGGCTACGAGCAGTACTTC
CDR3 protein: CASSKDRGKGYEQYF

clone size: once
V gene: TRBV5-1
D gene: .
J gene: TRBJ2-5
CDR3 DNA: TGCGCCAGCAGCTGGGAGGGGGGCGTACAAGAGACCCAGTACTTC
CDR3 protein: CASSWEGGVQETQYF

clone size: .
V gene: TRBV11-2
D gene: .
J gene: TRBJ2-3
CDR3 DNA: TGTGCCAGCAGCGACACGATCCCAGATACGCAGTATTTT
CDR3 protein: CASSDTIPDTQYF

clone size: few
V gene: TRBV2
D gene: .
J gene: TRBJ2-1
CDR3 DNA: TGTGCCAGCAGTCAGGTGAGCAATGAGCAGTTCTTC
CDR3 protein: CASSQVSNEQFF

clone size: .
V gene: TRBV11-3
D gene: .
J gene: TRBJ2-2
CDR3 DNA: TGTGCCAGCAGTCGGGGGACCGGGGAGCTGTTTTTT
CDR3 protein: CASSRGTGELFF

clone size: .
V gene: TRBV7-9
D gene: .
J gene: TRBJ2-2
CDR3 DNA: TGTGCCAGCAGCTTAGAGGGGAAGGGCACCGGGGAGCTGTTTTTT
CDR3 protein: CASSLEGKGTGELFF

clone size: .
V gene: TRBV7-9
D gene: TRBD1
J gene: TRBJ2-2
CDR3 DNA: TGTGCCATCCCGAGGGGGACAGGGAACACCGGGGAGCTGTTTTTT
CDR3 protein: CAIPRGTGNTGELFF

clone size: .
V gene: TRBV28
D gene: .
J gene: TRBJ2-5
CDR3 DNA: TGTGCCAGCAGTTTATGGGGTCAGGGGGAGACCCAGTACTTC
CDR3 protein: CASSLWGQGETQYF

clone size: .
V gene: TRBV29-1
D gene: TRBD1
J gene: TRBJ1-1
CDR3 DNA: TGCAGCGTCGGACAGGGGGAAGTCACTGAAGCTTTCTTT
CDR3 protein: CSVGQGEVTEAFF

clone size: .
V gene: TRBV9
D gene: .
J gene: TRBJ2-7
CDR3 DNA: TGTGCCAGCAGCCGGACAGACCAAAGGTACGAGCAGTACTTC
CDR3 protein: CASSRTDQRYEQYF

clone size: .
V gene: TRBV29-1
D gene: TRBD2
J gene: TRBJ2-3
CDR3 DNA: TGCAGCGTCCGCGCCCCCCAGACTAGCGGGAGTACAGATACGCAGTATTTT
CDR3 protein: CSVRAPQTSGSTDTQYF

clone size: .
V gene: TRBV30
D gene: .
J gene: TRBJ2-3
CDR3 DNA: TGTGCCTGGAGTGGCACACGCACAGATACGCAGTATTTT
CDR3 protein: CAWSGTRTDTQYF

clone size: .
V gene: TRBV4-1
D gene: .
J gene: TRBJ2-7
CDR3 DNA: TGCGCCAACAGCCAGACAGCACGAACCTACGAGCAGTACTTC
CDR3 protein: CANSQTARTYEQYF